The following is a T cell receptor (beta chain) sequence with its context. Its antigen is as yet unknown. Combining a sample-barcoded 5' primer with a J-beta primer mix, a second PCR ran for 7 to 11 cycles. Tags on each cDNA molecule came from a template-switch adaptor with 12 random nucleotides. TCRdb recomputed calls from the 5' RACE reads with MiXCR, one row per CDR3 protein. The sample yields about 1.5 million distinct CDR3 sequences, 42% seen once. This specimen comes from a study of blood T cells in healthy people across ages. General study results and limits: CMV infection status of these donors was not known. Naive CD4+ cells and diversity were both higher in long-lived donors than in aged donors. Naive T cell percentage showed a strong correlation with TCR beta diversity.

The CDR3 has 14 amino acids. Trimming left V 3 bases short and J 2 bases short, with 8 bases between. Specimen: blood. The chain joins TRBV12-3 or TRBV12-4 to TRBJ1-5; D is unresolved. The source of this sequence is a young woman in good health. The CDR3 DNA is TGTGCCAGCAGTTTCTCGGTCGGCAATCAGCCCCAGCATTTT. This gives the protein CASSFSVGNQPQHF.